Listed here are 32 T cell receptor beta chains from one sample, sequenced in a study of OX40 agonist ivuxolimab in advanced cancers. This table comes from immunoSEQ multiplex PCR, and its TCRdb copy is limited to in-frame clones, with some not included. The data hold about 44,000 clones, with 91% observed a single time. This material consisted of CD4+ or CD8+ T cells sorted from blood, taken in a trial of the OX40 agonist ivuxolimab. Receptor source: an adult with an advanced solid tumor such as melanoma, head and neck, liver or kidney cancer.

The chain has TRBV11-2 and TRBJ1-2, with D perhaps TRBD1 (5 bases). The V end was cut by 5 bases, the J end by 0 bases, with 16 bases between. This CDR3 is built from 16 residues. Germline loops: CDR1 SGHAT, CDR2 FQNNGV. CDR3 coding DNA: TGTGCCAGCAGCCGCGGGGCAGAACTCGCTAACTATGGCTACACCTTC. Its protein is CASSRGAELANYGYTF.

The CDR3 is CASSDSGYSYEQYF. In nucleotides, the CDR3 is TGTGCCAGCAGTGACTCTGGCTACTCCTACGAGCAGTACTTC. This rearrangement joins TRBV27 to TRBJ2-7, with D unresolved. The CDR3 totals 14 residues. Germline V CDR1 and CDR2: MNHEY, SMNVEV (reference sequence). With 5 bases removed from V and 0 bases from J, the gap between germline ends came to 11 bases.

The V gene is TRBV30, the J gene TRBJ2-2, with 8 bases identical to TRBD2. Per the germline V gene, CDR1 is GTSNPN and CDR2 is SVGIG (reference sequence). J lost 3 bases, V lost 5 bases, and 8 bases had no gene match. The CDR3 contains 15 residues. CDR3 sequence (DNA): TGTGCCTGGGGCCAGAGCGGGAGATACACCGGGGAGCTGTTTTTT. Translating gives CAWGQSGRYTGELFF.

The chain recombines TRBV28 with TRBJ2-5; possibly TRBD2 for D (5 bases). The CDR3 contains 14 residues. Germline CDR1 reads MDHEN; CDR2 reads SYDVKM. Trimming cost V 3 bases and J 9 bases, with 17 bases left between them. As DNA, the CDR3 is TGTGCCAGCAGTTTCGACGGGGTCCGGGCGGCCCAGTACTTC. Residues: CASSFDGVRAAQYF.

The chain uses TRBV27 and TRBJ2-1; 8 bases fit TRBD1. The CDR3 is made up of 14 amino acids. Germline CDR1 and CDR2: MNHEY and SMNVEV (reference sequence). V was pared by 6 bases and J by 8 bases, with 9 bases of the junction left unmatched. The chain's CDR3 is CASSQGAVDYEQFF. The DNA of the CDR3 is TGTGCCAGCAGCCAGGGGGCTGTTGACTATGAGCAGTTCTTC.

The chain employs TRBV9 and TRBJ2-1, with D unclear. This CDR3 contains 13 residues. Germline V gives CDR1 SGDLS, CDR2 YYNGEE. The V gene lost 2 bases and the J gene lost 5 bases, with 8 bases spanning the gap. Written as DNA, the CDR3 is TGTGCCAGCAGCGTTTCTAGGGACAATGAGCAGTTCTTC. It is translated as CASSVSRDNEQFF.

The V and J genes are TRBV5-8 and TRBJ2-2, with TRBD1 identical over 10 bases. The CDR3 is made up of 17 amino acids. Germline-derived CDR1 and CDR2 are SGHTS and YDEGEE. The V gene end was trimmed by 4 bases and the J gene end by 2 bases; junction bases not matched to a gene: 8. The CDR3 DNA reads TGTGCCAGCAGCAGAGGGACAGGGGCGGCAAACACCGGGGAGCTGTTTTTT. It encodes CASSRGTGAANTGELFF.

The chain joins TRBV29-1 to TRBJ2-7; 13 bases line up with TRBD2. V dropped 1 base and J dropped 4; count of bases not matched to a gene: 4. The CDR3 is 15 amino acids. CDR1 is SQVTM, CDR2 ANQGSEA, per germline. CDR3 region: CSVEGTSGSRYEQYF. The DNA of the CDR3 is TGCAGCGTTGAAGGGACTAGCGGGAGTAGGTACGAGCAGTACTTC.

The gene calls are TRBV11-3 and TRBJ2-7; unclear D gene. Per germline, CDR1 SGHNT and CDR2 YENEEA. The CDR3 totals 13 residues. Trimming shortened V by 1 base and J by 2 bases, and 6 bases separated the two germline ends. The CDR3 bases are TGTGCCAGCAGCTTAGCAAGGGCCTACGAGCAGTACTTC. Translated: CASSLARAYEQYF.

The chain recombines TRBV19 with TRBJ2-6; possible D gene TRBD1, 6 bases. The CDR3 has 19 amino acids. Germline assignment: CDR1 LNHDA and CDR2 SQIVND (reference sequence). Trimming took off 0 bases at V and 0 bases at J, with 15 bases between the two ends. CDR3 sequence (DNA): TGTGCCAGTAGTATAGATTGGACAGCTTTACTCTCTGGGGCCAACGTCCTGACTTTC. Protein product: CASSIDWTALLSGANVLTF.

J is TRBJ2-7 and V is TRBV21-1. TRBV21-1 is a pseudogene locus. The length of the CDR3 is 13 residues. For the CDR3, the DNA is TGTGCCAGCAGCAAAGCGCCATTACACGAGCAGTACTTC. Its translation is CASSKAPLHEQYF.

This clone has just one count. J is TRBJ1-4 and V is TRBV7-6, with TRBD1 matching over 7 bases. The CDR3 totals 16 residues. The V segment lost 5 bases and the J segment 6 bases; nucleotides outside the gene matches: 12. Germline CDR1 SGHVS, CDR2 FNYEAQ. The CDR3 region has the DNA TGTGCCAGCAGCCCCAGACCCGGGACAGCTCATGAAAAACTGTTTTTT. The encoded protein is CASSPRPGTAHEKLFF.

The chain couples TRBV5-1 to TRBJ2-3; D is perhaps TRBD2 (6 bases). Trimming left V 5 bases short and J 0 bases short, with 10 bases between. The CDR3 has 14 residues. CDR1 is SGHRS, CDR2 YFSETQ, per germline. For the CDR3, the DNA is TGCGCCAGCAGGAGGCGGGGAAGCACAGATACGCAGTATTTT. Amino acid sequence: CASRRRGSTDTQYF.

The chain joins TRBV9 to TRBJ1-1; D might be TRBD1 (5 bases). Germline V gene data show CDR1 as SGDLS and CDR2 as YYNGEE. V lost 0 bases, J lost 2 bases, and 8 bases lay in between. The length of the CDR3 is 14 residues. The CDR3 DNA sequence: TGTGCCAGCAGCGTAGGGGACGGAAACACTGAAGCTTTCTTT. Translated: CASSVGDGNTEAFF.

This clone appeared once. V usage is TRBV7-9 and J usage is TRBJ1-2; D remains unclear. The length of the CDR3 is 12 residues. V was cut by 3 bases and J by 4 bases, with 6 bases left in between. The germline V gene encodes CDR1 SEHNR and CDR2 FQNEAQ (reference sequence). The CDR3 coding sequence is TGTGCCAGCAGCTTTACCGGCTATGGCTACACCTTC. Translation gives CASSFTGYGYTF.

The genes are TRBV5-4 and TRBJ2-1, with 10 bases lining up with TRBD2. The CDR3 sequence is 15 residues long. Germline V gives CDR1 SGHNT, CDR2 YYREEE (reference sequence). V was pared by 4 bases and J by 5 bases, with 6 bases of the junction left unmatched. Written as DNA, the CDR3 is TGTGCCAGCAGCCCGCAGCGGGAGGGGGACAATGAGCAGTTCTTC. Translated: CASSPQREGDNEQFF. The full variable domain, with the rest looked up from reference TRBV5-4 and TRBJ2-1, is ETGVTQSPTHLIKTRGQQVTLRCSSQSGHNTVSWYQQALGQGPQFIFQYYREEENGRGNFPPRFSGLQFPNYSSELNVNALELDDSALYLCASSPQREGDNEQFFGPGTRLTVL.

This rearrangement joins TRBV13 to TRBJ2-7; D is uncertain. CDR1 is PRHDT, CDR2 FYEKMQ, per germline (reference sequence). Deletions cut 5 bases from V and 2 bases from J, with 13 bases between. This CDR3 spans 14 amino acids. The CDR3 coding sequence is TGTGCCAGCAGCCTATCGCTGGTGGCCTACGAGCAGTACTTC. This translates into CASSLSLVAYEQYF.

The V and J genes are TRBV6-1 and TRBJ2-1; no firm D call. The length of the CDR3 is 11 residues. The V end was cut by 4 bases, the J end by 10 bases, with 8 bases between. Germline loops: CDR1 MNHNS, CDR2 SASEGT. The CDR3 DNA follows: TGTGCCAGCAGTGGGTACAGCGAGCAGTTCTTC. Protein sequence: CASSGYSEQFF.

The V call is TRBV6-5, the J call TRBJ1-2; D possibly corresponds to TRBD1 (6 bases). CDR3 length: 13 residues. V lost 5 bases to trimming and J lost 8 bases, with 15 bases between them. Germline V lookup: CDR1 MNHEY, CDR2 SVGAGI. CDR3 nucleotides: TGTGCCAGCAGTGGAGACAGGATGAACGGCTACACCTTC. Translation gives CASSGDRMNGYTF.

This clone was counted a few times. The rearrangement joins TRBV27 to TRBJ2-6; D uncertain. Germline lookup yields CDR1 MNHEY and CDR2 SMNVEV (reference sequence). The length of the CDR3 is 18 residues. The V end lost 2 bases, the J end lost 0 bases, and 14 bases lay between the germline ends. The CDR3 region has the DNA TGTGCCAGCAGTTTAATCGCGGCGACCGTCTCTGGGGCCAACGTCCTGACTTTC. This codes for CASSLIAATVSGANVLTF.

This chain joins TRBV5-8 and TRBJ2-1; D might be TRBD1 or TRBD2, each matching 5 bases. There are 15 residues in the CDR3. Germline assignment: CDR1 SGHTS and CDR2 YDEGEE. V lost 3 bases and J lost 0, with 10 bases in between. DNA for the CDR3: TGTGCCAGCAGCTCGGGGACGAGCTCCTACAATGAGCAGTTCTTC. This translates into CASSSGTSSYNEQFF.

This rearrangement joins TRBV7-6 to TRBJ2-5; 9 positions match TRBD2. This CDR3 contains 17 residues. CDR1 is SGHVS and CDR2 is FNYEAQ in the germline V gene. J lost 2 bases, V lost 5 bases, and 12 bases had no gene match. DNA for the CDR3: TGTGCCAGCAGCCCCCGGGTAGCGGGAGCTTGGCAAGAGACCCAGTACTTC. Its protein product is CASSPRVAGAWQETQYF.

V usage is TRBV5-6 and J usage is TRBJ2-1; 13 bases agree with TRBD2. The CDR3 runs to 17 residues. The V gene's germline CDR1 is SGHDT and CDR2 YYEEEE. Losses at the gene ends were 0 bases for V and 3 bases for J; bases not matched to a gene: 3. Here the CDR3 reads CASSLAGTSGNYNEQFF. CDR3 nucleotides: TGTGCCAGCAGCTTGGCTGGGACTAGCGGGAACTACAATGAGCAGTTCTTC.

The chain combines TRBV4-3 with TRBJ2-3; 8 positions agree with TRBD2. V shed 4 bases and J 0 bases; nucleotides not matched to a gene: 15. Germline V gene sequence: CDR1 LGHNA, CDR2 YSLEER. The CDR3 is 19 residues long. The DNA of the CDR3 is TGCGCCAGCAGCCGTCTAATCACTAGCGGAGAGGAAAGCACAGATACGCAGTATTTT. Translating it yields CASSRLITSGEESTDTQYF.

The rearrangement joins TRBV28 to TRBJ2-3; a weak D match, TRBD2 (5 bases). Trimming cost V 1 base and J 11 bases, with 13 bases left between them. The CDR3 consists of 13 residues. Germline CDR1 reads MDHEN; CDR2 reads SYDVKM. The CDR3 here is CASSLSMARGQYF. In DNA form, the CDR3 reads TGTGCCAGCAGTTTATCCATGGCACGGGGGCAGTATTTT.

The chain joins TRBV7-9 to TRBJ1-3, with a possible D match to TRBD1 (5 bases). Trimming shortened V by 5 bases and J by 0 bases, and 8 bases separated the two germline ends. Germline loops: CDR1 SEHNR, CDR2 FQNEAQ (reference sequence). The CDR3 consists of 14 residues. CDR3 in DNA: TGTGCCAGCAGCCTGGGGCCCTCTGGAAACACCATATATTTT. Its protein product is CASSLGPSGNTIYF.

The gene calls are TRBV7-2 and TRBJ2-5, with D possibly TRBD2 on 6 matching bases. The J call may be mistaken, given a closer DNA end match to TRBJ2-7. The CDR3 sequence is 15 residues long. In germline, CDR1 is SGHTA, CDR2 FQGNSA. CDR3 residues: CASSSRDGGGNEQYF. CDR3 DNA: TGTGCCAGCAGCTCGCGGGATGGAGGAGGCAACGAGCAGTACTTC.

The genes are TRBV6-4 and TRBJ2-3, with 8 bases identical to TRBD1. Germline CDR1 MRHNA, CDR2 SNTAGT. The CDR3 spans 14 residues. V was clipped by 5 bases and J by 0 bases; unmatched bases: 1. CDR3 region: CASSRQGSTDTQYF. CDR3 in DNA: TGTGCCAGCAGTCGACAGGGGAGCACAGATACGCAGTATTTT.

Notes on this clone: Compared with germline, one end of the junction differs, possibly owing to a read error. The chain is built from TRBV7-7 and TRBJ2-7; the D gene could be TRBD1 or TRBD2 (5 bases each). The V gene's germline CDR1 is SSHAT and CDR2 FNYEAQ (reference sequence). The CDR3 spans 13 residues. CDR3: CASSLGPWYEQYF. Written as DNA, the CDR3 is TGTGCTAGCAGCCTGGGACCTTGGTACGAGCAGTACTTC.

In its sample, this clone was seen once. The V call is TRBV4-1, the J call TRBJ2-1; maybe TRBD1 (5 bases). With 3 bases removed from V and 2 bases from J, the gap between germline ends came to 17 bases. Per the germline V gene, CDR1 is MGHRA and CDR2 is YSYEKL. The CDR3 sequence is 17 residues long. CDR3 region: CASSHPRTGMAYNEQFF. The CDR3 DNA reads TGCGCCAGCAGCCACCCAAGAACAGGAATGGCCTACAATGAGCAGTTCTTC.

V is TRBV5-6 and J is TRBJ1-2; D is possibly TRBD1 (5 bases). With 5 bases removed from V and 4 bases from J, the gap between germline ends came to 15 bases. This CDR3 region has 14 residues. From germline, CDR1 is SGHDT and CDR2 YYEEEE. CDR3 coding DNA: TGTGCCAGCAGTTCTTTCGGGGGGAGCTATGGCTACACCTTC. As protein: CASSSFGGSYGYTF.

The J gene is TRBJ1-1, the V gene TRBV5-8; D is perhaps TRBD1 (5 bases). Germline values: CDR1 SGHTS, CDR2 YDEGEE. The CDR3 extends over 15 amino acids. V shed 4 bases and J shed 1 base, with 14 bases lying between them. The CDR3 sequence: CASSTNGRANTEAFF. The CDR3 DNA reads as TGTGCCAGCAGCACAAACGGCAGGGCGAACACTGAAGCTTTCTTT.